Listed below are T cell receptor beta chains from one sample, sequenced in a study of OX40 agonist ivuxolimab in advanced cancers. Sequencing was performed with immunoSEQ multiplex PCR; in TCRdb, only in-frame clones are kept and a portion is missing. The sample has 60,000 or so clones, 80% to 90% seen once. Specimen: CD4+ or CD8+ T cells sorted from blood, collected in a trial of the OX40 agonist ivuxolimab. The receptors come from an adult with an advanced solid tumor such as melanoma, head and neck, liver or kidney cancer. Each CDR3 is given with its conserved first and last residue. D genes are given only for firm matches. Expanded clones get a size class; other rows say once, few or many, or leave the size out.

NA	TRBD2	TRBV30	TRBJ2-3	TGTGCCTGGAGTGTACGAAGGGCGGTAGCGGGGGGCGGCGTGGATACGCAGTATTTT	CAWSVRRAVAGGGVDTQYF
once	NA	TRBV28	TRBJ1-2	TGTGCCAGCAGTTTATTCGACAGGCGGGTGGGTGGCTACACCTTC	CASSLFDRRVGGYTF
few	NA	TRBV5-1	TRBJ2-7	TGCGCCAGCAGGTGGCAGGGGACTAACGAGCAGTACTTC	CASRWQGTNEQYF
NA	NA	TRBV7-8	TRBJ1-5	TGTGCCAGCAGCTTAGAGGTCCGGGGGGCTGGTAGCAATCAGCCCCAGCATTTT	CASSLEVRGAGSNQPQHF
NA	NA	TRBV11-1	TRBJ1-3	TGTGCCAGCAGCTTAGATCGACTGGCCTCTGGAAACACCATATATTTT	CASSLDRLASGNTIYF
NA	TRBD2	TRBV2	TRBJ2-2	TGTGCCAGCAGCGGGACTAGCGGGGTCGGCGGGGAGCTGTTTTTT	CASSGTSGVGGELFF
NA	NA	TRBV2	TRBJ2-5	TGTGCCAGCGGATTAGGGGTCCTGGTATCGGTTACCCAGTACTTC	CASGLGVLVSVTQYF
NA	TRBD1	TRBV25-1	TRBJ1-1	TGTGCCAGCATACTTACAGGGGGCACTGAAGCTTTCTTT	CASILTGGTEAFF
NA	NA	TRBV18	TRBJ2-1	TGTGCCAGCTCGGTAATAGGGCAGTACAATGAGCAGTTCTTC	CASSVIGQYNEQFF
few	NA	TRBV2	TRBJ2-3	TGTGCCAGCAGCTGGTCGGATACGCAGTATTTT	CASSWSDTQYF
NA	NA	TRBV7-2	TRBJ2-3	TGTGCCAGCAGCTTAATGGCCAGGAGTTCGGGTACGCAGTATTTT	CASSLMARSSGTQYF
NA	NA	TRBV28	TRBJ2-1	TGTGCCAGCAGTTTGGGTCTGCGGAGGGACCCCACGGAGCAGTTCTTC	CASSLGLRRDPTEQFF
NA	NA	TRBV6-4	TRBJ2-6	TGTGCCAGCAGTTTCTCGGAGGGGGCCAACGTCCTGACTTTC	CASSFSEGANVLTF